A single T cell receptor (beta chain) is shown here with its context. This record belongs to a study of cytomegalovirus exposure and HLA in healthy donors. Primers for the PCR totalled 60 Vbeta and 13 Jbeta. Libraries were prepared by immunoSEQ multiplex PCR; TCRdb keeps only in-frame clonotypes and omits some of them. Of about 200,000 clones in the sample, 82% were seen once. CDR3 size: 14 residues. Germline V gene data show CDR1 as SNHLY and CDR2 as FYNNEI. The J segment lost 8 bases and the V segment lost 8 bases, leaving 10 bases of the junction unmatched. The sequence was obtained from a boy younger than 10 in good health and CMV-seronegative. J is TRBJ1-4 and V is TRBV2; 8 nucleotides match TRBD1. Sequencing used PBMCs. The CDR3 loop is CASGRQGAMEKLFF. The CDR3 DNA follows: TGTGCCAGCGGGCGCCAGGGGGCAATGGAAAAACTGTTTTTT.